What follows are 30 T cell receptor beta chains derived from one specimen sequenced in a study of blood T cell repertoires in COVID-19. This table comes from immunoSEQ multiplex PCR, and its TCRdb copy is limited to in-frame clones, with some not included. The table shows roughly 57,000 clones, with roughly 90% occurring only once. Sequencing was performed on peripheral blood. Receptor source: a human donor in a cohort sampled during active COVID-19.

The chain uses TRBV5-6 and TRBJ2-7; tentative D call: TRBD2 (5 bases). V was shortened by 2 bases and J by 1 base, with 10 bases between the two germline ends. This CDR3 spans 14 amino acids. Per the germline V gene, CDR1 is SGHDT and CDR2 is YYEEEE. The CDR3 bases are TGTGCCAGCAGCTTAGGAAGGGAGTCCTACGAGCAGTACTTC. Its translation is CASSLGRESYEQYF. The full variable domain, completed using reference TRBV5-6 and TRBJ2-7, is DAGVTQSPTHLIKTRGQQVTLRCSPKSGHDTVSWYQQALGQGPQFIFQYYEEEERQRGNFPDRFSGHQFPNYSSELNVNALLLGDSALYLCASSLGRESYEQYFGPGTRLTVT.

A word on this clone: Distinct nucleotide sequences in the sample also encode this CDR3. The V gene is TRBV12-3 or TRBV12-4, the J gene TRBJ2-7, with 7 bases that match TRBD2. V shed 3 bases and J 2 bases; nucleotides not matched to a gene: 1. The CDR3 runs to 13 residues. CDR3 in DNA: TGTGCCAGCAGTTTTGGGGGGGCCTACGAGCAGTACTTC. This sequence encodes CASSFGGAYEQYF.

This chain connects TRBV7-2 to TRBJ1-5; 12 nucleotides line up with TRBD1. This CDR3 has 15 amino acids. With 5 bases clipped from V and 7 bases from J, the junction kept 6 bases outside the gene matches. From germline, CDR1 is SGHTA and CDR2 FQGNSA. The CDR3 loop is CASSRDRGLSQPQHF. The CDR3 DNA reads as TGTGCCAGCAGCCGGGACAGGGGGCTTTCACAGCCCCAGCATTTT.

This clone was found a few times. The J gene is TRBJ2-3, the V gene TRBV7-6; D is unclear. The germline gives CDR1 SGHVS, CDR2 FNYEAQ. Trimming cost V 1 base and J 1 base, with 6 bases left between them. The CDR3 is 14 amino acids. CDR3 region: CASSLEGGTDTQYF. CDR3 nucleotides: TGTGCCAGCAGCTTAGAAGGAGGCACAGATACGCAGTATTTT.

The chain has TRBV14 and TRBJ2-5; D possibly corresponds to TRBD1 (6 bases). Germline V gene sequence: CDR1 SGHDN, CDR2 FVKESK. CDR3 length equals 15 residues. Trimming removed 3 bases at V and 6 bases at J, with 17 bases between. The CDR3 bases are TGTGCCAGCAGCCATTTGGGGGCGCTTCTGAAGACCCAGTACTTC. Amino acids: CASSHLGALLKTQYF.

The chain carries TRBV6-6 and TRBJ1-1; possibly TRBD1 for D (5 bases). This CDR3 spans 16 amino acids. Between the trimmed V and J ends, which lost 6 bases and 1 base, there was a span of 18 bases. Germline V gene lookup returns CDR1 MNHNY and CDR2 SVGAGI (reference sequence). The CDR3 sequence is CASSRRAGSANTEAFF. CDR3 coding DNA: TGTGCCAGCAGCCGCCGGGCAGGGTCGGCGAACACTGAAGCTTTCTTT.

The rearrangement joins TRBV12-3 or TRBV12-4 to TRBJ2-2; D unclear. The CDR3 totals 13 residues. With 4 bases removed from V and 9 bases from J, the gap between germline ends came to 12 bases. CDR3 loop: CASSSDLRRELFF. The DNA for the CDR3 is TGTGCCAGCAGTTCCGACTTGCGGAGGGAGCTGTTTTTT.

The chain employs TRBV7-9 and TRBJ1-1; 8 bases are a match to TRBD1. Germline lookup yields CDR1 SEHNR and CDR2 FQNEAQ (reference sequence). Trimming took 5 bases from V and 6 from J; bases not matched to a gene: 11. CDR3 length: 15 residues. The CDR3 DNA sequence: TGTGCCAGCAGCCATAGTTTACAGGGGGGCGCTGAAGCTTTCTTT. Translating it yields CASSHSLQGGAEAFF.

As DNA, the CDR3 is TGTGCCAGCAGTTACAGAGCTTGGGCTTTCTTT. Its translation is CASSYRAWAFF. V gene TRBV12-3 or TRBV12-4 combines with J gene TRBJ1-1; D unclear. This CDR3 has 11 amino acids. V was cut by 4 bases and J by 11 bases, with 11 bases left in between.

The chain carries TRBV4-1 and TRBJ2-3, with D possibly TRBD2 on 6 matching bases. V dropped 1 base and J dropped 2 bases, with 16 bases sitting between them. CDR3 length: 17 residues. CDR1 is MGHRA, CDR2 YSYEKL, per germline. This chain's CDR3 is CASSQVSGTQFTDTQYF. The CDR3 nucleotides are TGCGCCAGCAGCCAAGTCTCCGGGACTCAATTCACAGATACGCAGTATTTT.

The chain carries TRBV24-1 and TRBJ1-4; TRBD1 might be the D (5 bases). In germline, CDR1 is KGHDR, CDR2 SFDVKD. This CDR3 is 11 amino acids long. The CDR3 bases are TGTGGTGGGCAGGGTGATGAAAAACTGTTTTTT. As protein: CGGQGDEKLFF.

The V gene is TRBV9, the J gene TRBJ1-5; D is possibly TRBD1 (5 bases). Between the trimmed V and J ends, which lost 0 bases and 1 base, there was a span of 8 bases. The CDR3 is 15 amino acids. Germline lookup yields CDR1 SGDLS and CDR2 YYNGEE. The CDR3 sequence: CASSVAGLSNQPQHF. CDR3 bases: TGTGCCAGCAGCGTAGCAGGGCTAAGCAATCAGCCCCAGCATTTT.

The rearrangement links TRBV30 to TRBJ2-2; D remains ambiguous. The CDR3 runs to 13 residues. CDR1 is GTSNPN and CDR2 is SVGIG in the germline V gene (reference sequence). V shed 3 bases and J shed 3 bases, with 8 bases lying between them. The CDR3 DNA follows: TGTGCCTGGAGCATAATAGACACCGGGGAGCTGTTTTTT. It encodes CAWSIIDTGELFF.

The gene calls are TRBV7-2 and TRBJ2-5, with 11 nucleotides matching TRBD2. Germline V gives CDR1 SGHTA, CDR2 FQGNSA. CDR3 length: 17 amino acids. V gave up 3 bases and J gave up 5 bases; unmatched junction bases: 11. CDR3 region: CASSFGLAGGDLETQYF. CDR3 DNA: TGTGCCAGCAGCTTCGGGCTAGCGGGGGGAGACCTGGAGACCCAGTACTTC.

This clone was observed a single time. V usage is TRBV7-9 and J usage is TRBJ2-7; a weak D match, TRBD2 (5 bases). From germline, CDR1 is SEHNR and CDR2 FQNEAQ (reference sequence). The CDR3 totals 15 residues. The germline V and J ends were trimmed by 3 bases and 3 bases, with 15 bases remaining between them. CDR3 sequence reads: CASSFSARTGYEQYF. As DNA, the CDR3 is TGTGCCAGCAGCTTTTCAGCTAGGACTGGCTACGAGCAGTACTTC.

This clone was seen only once. The chain has TRBV7-2 and TRBJ2-2; 8 nucleotides align to TRBD2. The trim removed 2 bases at V and 1 base at J, leaving 6 bases unmatched. Germline CDR1 is SGHTA and CDR2 is FQGNSA. The CDR3 has 17 residues. The CDR3 loop is CASSLLPSGGNTGELFF. As DNA, the CDR3 is TGTGCCAGCAGCTTATTGCCCAGCGGGGGGAACACCGGGGAGCTGTTTTTT.

The gene calls are TRBV4-3 and TRBJ2-1; possibly TRBD1 for D (6 bases). This CDR3 region has 15 residues. The V gene lost 2 bases and the J gene lost 7 bases, with 15 bases spanning the gap. Looked up from germline, CDR1 is LGHNA and CDR2 is YSLEER. The CDR3 reads CASSQSPGHLNEQFF. CDR3 nucleotide sequence: TGCGCCAGCAGCCAATCCCCGGGACACCTTAATGAGCAGTTCTTC.

This chain connects TRBV4-1 to TRBJ1-6, with D possibly being TRBD1 (5 bases). Trimming cost V 1 base and J 4 bases, with 5 bases left between them. Per the germline V gene, CDR1 is MGHRA and CDR2 is YSYEKL. This CDR3 region has 14 residues. CDR3 nucleotides: TGCGCCAGCAGCCAAGGACAGTATAATTCACCCCTCCACTTT. Amino acid sequence: CASSQGQYNSPLHF.

The chain links TRBV18 to TRBJ1-2; D gene unclear. There are 13 residues in the CDR3. In germline, CDR1 is KGHSH, CDR2 LQKENI. Trimming cost V 1 base and J 6 bases, with 9 bases left between them. The CDR3 reads CASSPRQEDGYTF. As DNA, the CDR3 is TGTGCCAGCTCACCACGGCAGGAGGATGGCTACACCTTC.

The chain has TRBV7-9 and TRBJ1-4; tentative D call: TRBD1 (5 bases). This CDR3 has 16 amino acids. Germline V gene lookup returns CDR1 SEHNR and CDR2 FQNEAQ (reference sequence). The germline V and J ends were trimmed by 7 bases and 2 bases, with 17 bases remaining between them. CDR3 in amino acids: CASTAAEAGTNEKLFF. The CDR3 bases are TGTGCCAGCACGGCCGCCGAGGCAGGGACTAATGAAAAACTGTTTTTT.

The chain couples TRBV11-2 to TRBJ1-3; 7 bases are a match to TRBD1. V was pared by 2 bases and J by 0 bases, with 13 bases of the junction left unmatched. The CDR3 is made up of 19 amino acids. CDR1 and CDR2 (germline): SGHAT, FQNNGV. CDR3 protein: CASSLPPRGQIYSGNTIYF. CDR3 DNA sequence: TGTGCCAGCAGCTTACCCCCCCGGGGACAGATTTACTCTGGAAACACCATATATTTT.

The rearrangement joins TRBV5-4 to TRBJ2-2; D gene unclear. From germline, CDR1 is SGHNT and CDR2 YYREEE (reference sequence). The CDR3 contains 15 residues. Trimming removed 0 bases from V and 5 bases from J, with 11 bases in between. DNA of the CDR3: TGTGCCAGCAGCTTGGCGAGAACAGAGACCGGGGAGCTGTTTTTT. The encoded protein is CASSLARTETGELFF. The complete variable domain, with remaining parts taken from reference TRBV5-4 and TRBJ2-2, reads ETGVTQSPTHLIKTRGQQVTLRCSSQSGHNTVSWYQQALGQGPQFIFQYYREEENGRGNFPPRFSGLQFPNYSSELNVNALELDDSALYLCASSLARTETGELFFGEGSRLTVL.

This sequence joins TRBV7-8 and TRBJ2-5; D is possibly TRBD2 (6 bases). Germline-derived CDR1 and CDR2 are SGHVS and FQNEAQ. Deletions cut 0 bases from V and 9 bases from J, with 14 bases between. The CDR3 is 14 residues long. CDR3 sequence (DNA): TGTGCCAGCAGCTTAGCTAGAGGCGGGACGTCCCAGTACTTC. Its translation is CASSLARGGTSQYF.

The chain recombines TRBV3-1 (or the pseudogene TRBV3-2) with TRBJ2-1; perhaps TRBD1 as D (6 bases). CDR1 LGHDT and CDR2 YNNKEL come from the germline V gene (reference sequence). Trimming took 1 base from V and 4 from J, leaving 11 bases between them. CDR3 length equals 15 residues. DNA for the CDR3: TGTGCCAGCAGCCAAGTTAATCAGGGGTACAATGAGCAGTTCTTC. This codes for CASSQVNQGYNEQFF.

The chain recombines TRBV11-3 with TRBJ1-3; tentative D call: TRBD1 (5 bases). Germline V gene sequence: CDR1 SGHNT, CDR2 YENEEA. Trimming cost V 5 bases and J 2 bases, with 16 bases left between them. This CDR3 has 16 amino acids. The CDR3 DNA follows: TGTGCCAGCAGCCCCCGGTGGGGGGGAGCTGGAAACACCATATATTTT. Translation gives CASSPRWGGAGNTIYF.

The chain carries TRBV19 and TRBJ2-7, with 10 bases fitting TRBD1. The CDR3 extends over 17 amino acids. The V and J ends lost 4 bases and 3 bases, in that order; junction bases with no gene match: 12. Germline CDR1 is LNHDA and CDR2 is SQIVND (reference sequence). The CDR3 DNA sequence: TGTGCCAGTAGTAGCCGGGGGACAGGGGTCACCATCTACGAGCAGTACTTC. As protein: CASSSRGTGVTIYEQYF. The whole variable domain, remainder taken from reference TRBV19 and TRBJ2-7, is DGGITQSPKYLFRKEGQNVTLSCEQNLNHDAMYWYRQDPGQGLRLIYYSQIVNDFQKGDIAEGYSVSREKKESFPLTVTSAQKNPTAFYLCASSSRGTGVTIYEQYFGPGTRLTVT.

The rearrangement joins TRBV10-3 to TRBJ2-2; TRBD2 matches at 11 bases. Per the germline V gene, CDR1 is ENHRY and CDR2 is SYGVKD. This CDR3 has 16 residues. V trimming: 5 bases; J trimming: 4 bases; junction bases outside the gene matches: 6. The CDR3 protein is CAISPVAGGRTGELFF. The DNA for the CDR3 is TGTGCCATCAGTCCAGTAGCGGGGGGGCGCACCGGGGAGCTGTTTTTT.

This chain uses TRBV5-1 with TRBJ2-5; 10 nucleotides agree with TRBD2. Germline CDR1 reads SGHRS; CDR2 reads YFSETQ. This CDR3 is built from 16 residues. The ends lost 4 bases at V and 0 bases at J; junction bases unmatched: 6. The DNA of the CDR3 is TGCGCCAGCAGCGCCTATAGCGGGGGGAACCAAGAGACCCAGTACTTC. It translates to CASSAYSGGNQETQYF.

This clone was counted once. This sequence joins TRBV18 and TRBJ2-4; TRBD1 matches at 9 bases. The germline CDR1 and CDR2 sequences are KGHSH and LQKENI. The CDR3 extends over 16 amino acids. The J segment lost 6 bases and the V segment lost 0 bases, leaving 6 bases of the junction unmatched. CDR3 loop: CASSPPGTGRGNIQYF. The CDR3 DNA is TGTGCCAGCTCACCACCGGGGACAGGGCGGGGAAACATTCAGTACTTC.

J is TRBJ2-3 and V is TRBV4-2; unclear D gene. V was shortened by 0 bases and J by 6 bases, with 13 bases between the two germline ends. The length of the CDR3 is 15 residues. Germline V gives CDR1 LGHNA, CDR2 YNFKEQ. CDR3 amino acids: CASSQDLNEVDTQYF. The CDR3 DNA is TGTGCCAGCAGCCAAGATCTAAATGAGGTGGATACGCAGTATTTT.